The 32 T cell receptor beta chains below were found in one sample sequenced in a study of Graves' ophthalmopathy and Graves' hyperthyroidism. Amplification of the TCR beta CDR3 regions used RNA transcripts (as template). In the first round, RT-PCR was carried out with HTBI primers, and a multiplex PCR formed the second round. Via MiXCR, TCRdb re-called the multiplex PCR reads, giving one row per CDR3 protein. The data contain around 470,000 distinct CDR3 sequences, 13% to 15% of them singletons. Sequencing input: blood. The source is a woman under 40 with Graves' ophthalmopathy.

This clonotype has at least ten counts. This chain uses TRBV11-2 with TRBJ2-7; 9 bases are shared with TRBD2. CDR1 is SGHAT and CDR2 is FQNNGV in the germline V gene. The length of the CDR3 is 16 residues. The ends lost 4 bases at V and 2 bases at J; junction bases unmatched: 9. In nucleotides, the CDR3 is TGTGCCAGCAGCTACTTACTAGCGGGTGGGGCCTACGAGCAGTACTTC. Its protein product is CASSYLLAGGAYEQYF.

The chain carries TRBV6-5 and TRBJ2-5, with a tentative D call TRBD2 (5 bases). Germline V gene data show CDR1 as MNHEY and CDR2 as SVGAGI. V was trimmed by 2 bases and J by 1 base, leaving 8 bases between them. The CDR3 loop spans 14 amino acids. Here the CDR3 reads CASSYGRAQETQYF. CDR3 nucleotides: TGTGCCAGCAGTTACGGGCGGGCCCAAGAGACCCAGTACTTC.

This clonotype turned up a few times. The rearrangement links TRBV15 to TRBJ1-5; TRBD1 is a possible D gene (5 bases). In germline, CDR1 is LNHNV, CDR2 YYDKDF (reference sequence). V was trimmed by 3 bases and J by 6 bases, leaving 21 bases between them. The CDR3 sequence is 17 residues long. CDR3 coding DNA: TGTGCCACCAGCAGCCAGTCGGGGCGCGTTAGGGGTCAGCCCCAGCATTTT. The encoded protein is CATSSQSGRVRGQPQHF.

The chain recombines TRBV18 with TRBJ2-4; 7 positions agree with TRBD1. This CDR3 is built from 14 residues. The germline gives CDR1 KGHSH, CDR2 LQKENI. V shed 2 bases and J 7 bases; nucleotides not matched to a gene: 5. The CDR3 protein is CASSPGTARNIQYF. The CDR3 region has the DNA TGTGCCAGCTCACCAGGGACAGCCAGGAACATTCAGTACTTC.

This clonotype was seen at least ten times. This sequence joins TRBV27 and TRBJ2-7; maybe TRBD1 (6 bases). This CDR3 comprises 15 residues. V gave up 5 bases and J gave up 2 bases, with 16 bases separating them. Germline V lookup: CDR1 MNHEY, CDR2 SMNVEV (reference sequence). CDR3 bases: TGTGCCAGCAGTCCCGACAGGAGTGGGGCCTACGAGCAGTACTTC. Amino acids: CASSPDRSGAYEQYF.

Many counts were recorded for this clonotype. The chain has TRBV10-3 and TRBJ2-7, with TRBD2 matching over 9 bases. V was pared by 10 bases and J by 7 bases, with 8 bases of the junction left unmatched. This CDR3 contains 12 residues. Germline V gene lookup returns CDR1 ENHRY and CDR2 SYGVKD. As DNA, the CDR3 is TGTGCCACCTCGTTAGCGGGAGAAGAGCAGTACTTC. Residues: CATSLAGEEQYF.

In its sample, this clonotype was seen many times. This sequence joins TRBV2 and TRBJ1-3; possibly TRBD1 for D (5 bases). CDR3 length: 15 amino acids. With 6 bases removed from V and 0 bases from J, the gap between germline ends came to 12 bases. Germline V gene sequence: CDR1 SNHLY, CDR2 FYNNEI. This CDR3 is CASRRQLYSGNTIYF. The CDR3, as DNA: TGTGCCAGCAGACGACAGCTATACTCTGGAAACACCATATATTTT.

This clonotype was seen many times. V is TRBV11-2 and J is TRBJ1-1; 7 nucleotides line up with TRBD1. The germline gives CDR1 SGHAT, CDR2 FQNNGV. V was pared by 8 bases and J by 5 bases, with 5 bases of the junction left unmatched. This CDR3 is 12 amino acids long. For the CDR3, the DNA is TGTGCCAGCTCGACAGGGCGTACTGAAGCTTTCTTT. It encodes CASSTGRTEAFF.

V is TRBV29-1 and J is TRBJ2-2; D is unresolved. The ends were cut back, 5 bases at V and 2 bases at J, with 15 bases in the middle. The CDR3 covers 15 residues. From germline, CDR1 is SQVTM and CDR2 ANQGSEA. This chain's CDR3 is CSVFQTELNTGELFF. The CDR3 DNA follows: TGCAGCGTTTTCCAGACGGAATTAAACACCGGGGAGCTGTTTTTT.

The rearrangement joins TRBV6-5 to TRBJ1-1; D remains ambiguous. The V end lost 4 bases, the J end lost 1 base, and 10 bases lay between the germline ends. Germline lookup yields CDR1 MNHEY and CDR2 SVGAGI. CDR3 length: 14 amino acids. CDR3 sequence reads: CASSFLGANTEAFF. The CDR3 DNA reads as TGTGCCAGCAGTTTTCTCGGCGCGAACACTGAAGCTTTCTTT.

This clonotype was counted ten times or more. CDR3 in DNA: TGCAGTGCTAGATTGGCAGGCGGGACTGAAGCTTTCTTT. The encoded protein is CSARLAGGTEAFF. This chain uses TRBV20-1 with TRBJ1-1; D remains ambiguous. Trimming stripped 2 bases from V and 5 bases from J, with 12 bases between. The CDR3 length is 13 residues. Germline assignment: CDR1 DFQATT and CDR2 SNEGSKA (reference sequence).

The CDR3: CASRDAGQDNSPLHF. The CDR3 DNA sequence: TGTGCCAGCAGGGACGCGGGACAAGATAATTCACCCCTCCACTTT. This rearrangement joins TRBV12-3 or TRBV12-4 to TRBJ1-6; TRBD1 might be the D (6 bases). V was clipped by 6 bases and J by 5 bases, with 14 bases between them. CDR3 length: 15 residues.

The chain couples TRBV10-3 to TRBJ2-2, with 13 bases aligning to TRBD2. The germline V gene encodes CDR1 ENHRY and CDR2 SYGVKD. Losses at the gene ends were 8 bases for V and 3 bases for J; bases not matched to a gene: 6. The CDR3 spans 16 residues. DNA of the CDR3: TGTGCCATCGGTGGTGGACTAGCGGGAGACACCGGGGAGCTGTTTTTT. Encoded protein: CAIGGGLAGDTGELFF.

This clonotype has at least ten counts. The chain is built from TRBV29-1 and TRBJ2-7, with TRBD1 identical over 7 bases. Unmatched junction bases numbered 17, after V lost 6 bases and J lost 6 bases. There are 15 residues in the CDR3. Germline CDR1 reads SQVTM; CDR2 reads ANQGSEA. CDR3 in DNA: TGCAGCGTGGGGACCTGGGGACAGCCTAGCATCGAGCAGTACTTC. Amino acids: CSVGTWGQPSIEQYF.

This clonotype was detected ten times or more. The CDR3, as DNA: TGCAGTGCCCCACGGAGCGGGGAGCGGGAGACCCAGTACTTC. Translating it yields CSAPRSGERETQYF. This chain connects TRBV20-1 to TRBJ2-5; the match to TRBD2 covers 7 bases. The CDR3 is 14 amino acids. After removal of 6 bases from V and 5 bases from J, the junction contained 12 bases not matched to a gene. Germline lookup yields CDR1 DFQATT and CDR2 SNEGSKA (reference sequence).

For the CDR3, the DNA is TGTGCCACCAGCAGAGATCGCAGCGGCACCGCGAACACCGGGGAGCTGTTTTTT. Amino acid sequence: CATSRDRSGTANTGELFF. The chain uses TRBV15 and TRBJ2-2; a weak D match, TRBD2 (5 bases). Trimming removed 0 bases at V and 0 bases at J, with 14 bases between. The germline V gene encodes CDR1 LNHNV and CDR2 YYDKDF (reference sequence). The CDR3 loop spans 18 amino acids. The full variable domain, with the rest looked up from reference TRBV15 and TRBJ2-2, is DAMVIQNPRYQVTQFGKPVTLSCSQTLNHNVMYWYQQKSSQAPKLLFHYYDKDFNNEADTPDNFQSRRPNTSFCFLDIRSPGLGDTAMYLCATSRDRSGTANTGELFFGEGSRLTVL.

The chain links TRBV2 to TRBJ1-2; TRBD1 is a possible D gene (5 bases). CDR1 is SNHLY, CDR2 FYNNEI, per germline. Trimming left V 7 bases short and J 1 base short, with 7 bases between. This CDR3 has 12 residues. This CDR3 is CASTGYNYGYTF. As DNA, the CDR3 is TGTGCCAGCACAGGGTATAACTATGGCTACACCTTC.

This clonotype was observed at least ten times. CDR3 nucleotides: TGCAGCGTTGGAAGGGGGTCCTACGAGCAGTACTTC. Translation gives CSVGRGSYEQYF. J is TRBJ2-7 and V is TRBV29-1; a possible D gene is TRBD1 (6 bases). The germline gives CDR1 SQVTM, CDR2 ANQGSEA. The CDR3 contains 12 residues. The ends were cut back, 4 bases at V and 1 base at J, with 8 bases in the middle.

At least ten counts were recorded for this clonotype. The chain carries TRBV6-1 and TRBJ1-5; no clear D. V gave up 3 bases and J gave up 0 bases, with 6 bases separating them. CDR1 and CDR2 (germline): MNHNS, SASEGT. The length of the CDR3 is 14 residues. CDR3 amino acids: CASSEDGSNQPQHF. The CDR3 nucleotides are TGTGCCAGCAGTGAGGACGGTAGCAATCAGCCCCAGCATTTT.

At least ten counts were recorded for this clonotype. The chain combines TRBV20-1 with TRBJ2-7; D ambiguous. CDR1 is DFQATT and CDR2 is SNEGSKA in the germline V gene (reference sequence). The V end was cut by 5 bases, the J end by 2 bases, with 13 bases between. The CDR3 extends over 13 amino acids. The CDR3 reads CSAPLTQTYEQYF. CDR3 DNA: TGCAGTGCTCCCCTGACGCAAACCTACGAGCAGTACTTC.

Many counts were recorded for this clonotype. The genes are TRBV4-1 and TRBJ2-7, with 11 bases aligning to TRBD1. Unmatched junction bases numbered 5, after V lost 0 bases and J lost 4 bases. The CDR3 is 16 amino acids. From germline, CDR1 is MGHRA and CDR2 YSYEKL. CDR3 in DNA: TGCGCCAGCAGCCAAGAGAGGACAGGGGGCCGTTACGAGCAGTACTTC. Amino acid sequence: CASSQERTGGRYEQYF.

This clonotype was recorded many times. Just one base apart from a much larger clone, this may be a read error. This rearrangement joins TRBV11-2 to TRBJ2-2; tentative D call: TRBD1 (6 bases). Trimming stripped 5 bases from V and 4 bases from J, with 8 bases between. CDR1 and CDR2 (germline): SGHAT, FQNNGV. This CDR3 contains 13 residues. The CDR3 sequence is CASSKQGTGELFF. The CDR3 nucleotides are TGTGCCAGCAGCAAACAGGGCACCGGGGAGCTGTTTTTT.

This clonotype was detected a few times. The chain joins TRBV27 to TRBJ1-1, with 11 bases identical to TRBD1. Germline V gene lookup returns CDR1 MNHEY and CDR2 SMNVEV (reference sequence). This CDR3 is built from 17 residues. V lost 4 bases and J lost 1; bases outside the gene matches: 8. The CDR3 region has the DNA TGTGCCAGCAGTTCCTCCCGGACAGGGGGCAGGAACACTGAAGCTTTCTTT. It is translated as CASSSSRTGGRNTEAFF.

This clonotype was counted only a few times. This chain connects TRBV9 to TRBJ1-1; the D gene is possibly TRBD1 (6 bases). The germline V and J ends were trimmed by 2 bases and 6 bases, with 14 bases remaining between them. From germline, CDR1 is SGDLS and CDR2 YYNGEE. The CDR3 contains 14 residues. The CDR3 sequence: CASSVGHLRAEAFF. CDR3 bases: TGTGCCAGCAGCGTGGGACACCTAAGGGCTGAAGCTTTCTTT.

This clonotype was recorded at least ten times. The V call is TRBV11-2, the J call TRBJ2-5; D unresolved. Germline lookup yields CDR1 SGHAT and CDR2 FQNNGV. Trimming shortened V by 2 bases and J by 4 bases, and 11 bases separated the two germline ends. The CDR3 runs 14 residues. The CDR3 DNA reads TGTGCCAGCAGCTTAACGACCCTCGGAGAGACCCAGTACTTC. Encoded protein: CASSLTTLGETQYF.

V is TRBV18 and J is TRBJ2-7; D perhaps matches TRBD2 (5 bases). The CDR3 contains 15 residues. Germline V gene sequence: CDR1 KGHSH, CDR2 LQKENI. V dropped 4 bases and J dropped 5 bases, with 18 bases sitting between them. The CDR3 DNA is TGTGCCAGCTCACTCCACGGGGAACAGTCTAACGAGCAGTACTTC. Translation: CASSLHGEQSNEQYF.

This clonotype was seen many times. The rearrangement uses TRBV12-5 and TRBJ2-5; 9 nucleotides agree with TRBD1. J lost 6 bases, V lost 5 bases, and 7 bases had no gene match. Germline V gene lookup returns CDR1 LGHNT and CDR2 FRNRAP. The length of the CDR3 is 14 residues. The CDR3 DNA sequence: TGTGCTAGTGGTCTTGGGACAGGGTGGAAGACCCAGTACTTC. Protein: CASGLGTGWKTQYF. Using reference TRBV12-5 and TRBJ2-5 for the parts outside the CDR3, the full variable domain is DARVTQTPRHKVTEMGQEVTMRCQPILGHNTVFWYRQTMMQGLELLAYFRNRAPLDDSGMPKDRFSAEMPDATLATLKIQPSEPRDSAVYFCASGLGTGWKTQYFGPGTRLLVL.

DNA for the CDR3: TGTGCCAGCGACAGGGGAGTTCTCCAAGAGACCCAGTACTTC. Translation gives CASDRGVLQETQYF. This chain connects TRBV6-1 to TRBJ2-5; 8 bases line up with TRBD1. The CDR3 totals 14 residues. The J segment lost 1 base and the V segment lost 8 bases, leaving 6 bases of the junction unmatched. CDR1 is MNHNS, CDR2 SASEGT, per germline.

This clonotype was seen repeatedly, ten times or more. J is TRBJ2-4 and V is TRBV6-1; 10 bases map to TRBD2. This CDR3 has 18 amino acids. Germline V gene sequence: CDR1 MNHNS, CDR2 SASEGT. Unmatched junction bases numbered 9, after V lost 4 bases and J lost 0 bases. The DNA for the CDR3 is TGTGCCAGCAGTGTCCGTGCTAGCGGGAGACTAGCCAAAAACATTCAGTACTTC. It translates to CASSVRASGRLAKNIQYF.

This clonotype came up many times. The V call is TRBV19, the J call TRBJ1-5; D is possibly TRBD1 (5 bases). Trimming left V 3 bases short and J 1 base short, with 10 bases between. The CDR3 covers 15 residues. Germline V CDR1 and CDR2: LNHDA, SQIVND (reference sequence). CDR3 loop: CASSISDSSNQPQHF. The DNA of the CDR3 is TGTGCCAGTAGTATCTCCGACAGCAGCAATCAGCCCCAGCATTTT.

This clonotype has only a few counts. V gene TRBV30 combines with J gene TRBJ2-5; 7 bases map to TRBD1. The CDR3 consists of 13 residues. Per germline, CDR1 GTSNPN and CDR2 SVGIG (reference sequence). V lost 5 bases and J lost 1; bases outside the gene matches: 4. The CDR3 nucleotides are TGTGCCTGGCTTAGACAGGGCCAAGAGACCCAGTACTTC. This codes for CAWLRQGQETQYF.

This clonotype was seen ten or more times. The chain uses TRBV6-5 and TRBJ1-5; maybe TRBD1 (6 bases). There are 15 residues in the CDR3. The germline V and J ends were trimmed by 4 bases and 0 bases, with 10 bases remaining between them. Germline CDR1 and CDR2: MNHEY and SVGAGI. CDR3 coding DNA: TGTGCCAGCAGTTCTGCGGGGGCTAGCAATCAGCCCCAGCATTTT. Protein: CASSSAGASNQPQHF.